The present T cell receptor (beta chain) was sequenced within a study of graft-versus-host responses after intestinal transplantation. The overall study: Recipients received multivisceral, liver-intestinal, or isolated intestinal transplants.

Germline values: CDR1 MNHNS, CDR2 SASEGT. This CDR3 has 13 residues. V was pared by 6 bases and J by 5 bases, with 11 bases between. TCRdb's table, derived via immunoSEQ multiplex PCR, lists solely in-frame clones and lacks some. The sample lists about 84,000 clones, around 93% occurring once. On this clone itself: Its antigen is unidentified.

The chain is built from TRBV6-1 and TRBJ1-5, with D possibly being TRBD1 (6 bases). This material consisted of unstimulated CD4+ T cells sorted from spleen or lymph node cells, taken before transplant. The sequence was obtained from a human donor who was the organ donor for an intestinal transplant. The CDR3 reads CASSDRFDQPQHF. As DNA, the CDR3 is TGTGCCAGCAGCGACAGGTTTGATCAGCCCCAGCATTTT.